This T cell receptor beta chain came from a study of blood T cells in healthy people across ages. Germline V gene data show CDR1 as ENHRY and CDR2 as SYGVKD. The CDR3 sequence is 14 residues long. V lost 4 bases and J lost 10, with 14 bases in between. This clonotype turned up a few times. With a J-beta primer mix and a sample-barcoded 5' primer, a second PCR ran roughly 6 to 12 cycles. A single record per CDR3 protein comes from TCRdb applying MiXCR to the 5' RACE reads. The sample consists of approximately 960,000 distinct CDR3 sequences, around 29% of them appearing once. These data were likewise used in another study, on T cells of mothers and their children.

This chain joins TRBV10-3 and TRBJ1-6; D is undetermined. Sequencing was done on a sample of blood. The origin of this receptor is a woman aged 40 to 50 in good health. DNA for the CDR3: TGTGCCATCAGTGGCAAGGGCCCGCCGTCACCCCTCCACTTT. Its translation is CAISGKGPPSPLHF.